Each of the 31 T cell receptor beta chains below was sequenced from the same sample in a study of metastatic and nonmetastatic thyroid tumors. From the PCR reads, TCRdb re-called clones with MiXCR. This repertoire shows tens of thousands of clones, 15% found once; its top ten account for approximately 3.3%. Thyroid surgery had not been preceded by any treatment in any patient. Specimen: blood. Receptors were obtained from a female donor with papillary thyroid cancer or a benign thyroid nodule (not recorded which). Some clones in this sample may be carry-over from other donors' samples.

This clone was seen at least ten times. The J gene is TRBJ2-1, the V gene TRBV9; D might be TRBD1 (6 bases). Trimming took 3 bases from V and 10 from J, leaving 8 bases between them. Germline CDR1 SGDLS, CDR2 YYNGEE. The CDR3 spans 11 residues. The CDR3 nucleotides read TGTGCCAGCAGCGCTGACAGGGAGCAGTTCTTC. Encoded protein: CASSADREQFF.

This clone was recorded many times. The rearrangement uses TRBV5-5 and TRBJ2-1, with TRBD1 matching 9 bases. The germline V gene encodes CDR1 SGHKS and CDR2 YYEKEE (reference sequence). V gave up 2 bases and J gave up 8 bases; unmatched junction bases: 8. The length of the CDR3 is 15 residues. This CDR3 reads CASSLNRDRVHEQFF. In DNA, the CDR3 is TGTGCCAGCAGCTTAAACCGGGACAGGGTCCATGAGCAGTTCTTC.

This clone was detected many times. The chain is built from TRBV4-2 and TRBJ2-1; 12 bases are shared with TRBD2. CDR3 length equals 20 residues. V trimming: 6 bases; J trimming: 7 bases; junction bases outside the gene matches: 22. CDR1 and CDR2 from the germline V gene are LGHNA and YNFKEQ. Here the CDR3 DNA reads TGTGCCAGCAGGCCAGACAGGGTTTGGGGAAGACTAGCGGGAGAAAATGAGCAGTTCTTC. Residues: CASRPDRVWGRLAGENEQFF.

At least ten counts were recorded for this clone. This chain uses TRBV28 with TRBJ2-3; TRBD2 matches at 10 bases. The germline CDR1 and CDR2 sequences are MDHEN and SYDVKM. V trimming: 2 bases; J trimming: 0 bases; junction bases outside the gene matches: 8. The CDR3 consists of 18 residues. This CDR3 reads CASSLTLAGESSTDTQYF. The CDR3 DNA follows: TGTGCCAGCAGTTTAACCCTAGCGGGAGAGTCTAGCACAGATACGCAGTATTTT.

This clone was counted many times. The CDR3 loop reads CAGTGGNGANVLTF. The CDR3 DNA sequence: TGTGCCGGTACAGGGGGCAATGGGGCCAACGTCCTGACTTTC. V usage is TRBV30 and J usage is TRBJ2-6; 9 nucleotides agree with TRBD1. Germline values: CDR1 GTSNPN, CDR2 SVGIG (reference sequence). The CDR3 runs 14 residues. J was trimmed by 3 bases and V by 8 bases; bases with no gene match: 5.

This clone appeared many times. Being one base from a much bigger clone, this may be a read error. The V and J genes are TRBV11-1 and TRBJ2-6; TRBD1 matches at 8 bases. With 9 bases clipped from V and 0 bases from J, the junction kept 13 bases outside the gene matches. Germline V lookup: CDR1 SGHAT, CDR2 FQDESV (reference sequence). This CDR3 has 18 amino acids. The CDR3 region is CASSPRTGFLSGANVLTF. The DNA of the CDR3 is TGTGCCAGTAGCCCCCGGACAGGGTTCCTCTCTGGGGCCAACGTCCTGACTTTC.

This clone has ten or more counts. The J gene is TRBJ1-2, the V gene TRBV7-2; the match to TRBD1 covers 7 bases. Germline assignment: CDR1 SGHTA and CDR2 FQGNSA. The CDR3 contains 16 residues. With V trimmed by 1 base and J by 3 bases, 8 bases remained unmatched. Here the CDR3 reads CASSLVGTARDYGYTF. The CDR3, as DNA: TGTGCCAGCAGCTTAGTGGGGACAGCTAGGGACTATGGCTACACCTTC.

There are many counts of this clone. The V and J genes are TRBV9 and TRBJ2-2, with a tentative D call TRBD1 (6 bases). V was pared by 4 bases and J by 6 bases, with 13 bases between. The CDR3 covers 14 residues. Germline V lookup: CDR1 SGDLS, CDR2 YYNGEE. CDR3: CASSIGGFPGELFF. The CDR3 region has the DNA TGTGCCAGCAGCATAGGGGGTTTTCCCGGGGAGCTGTTTTTT.

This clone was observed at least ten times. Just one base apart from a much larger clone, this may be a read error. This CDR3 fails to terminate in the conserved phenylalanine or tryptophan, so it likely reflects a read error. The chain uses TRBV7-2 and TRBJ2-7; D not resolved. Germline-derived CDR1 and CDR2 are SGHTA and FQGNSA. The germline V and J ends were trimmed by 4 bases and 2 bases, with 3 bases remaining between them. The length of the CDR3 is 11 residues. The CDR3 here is CASSSTYEQYS. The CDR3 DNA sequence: TGTGCCAGCAGCTCTACCTACGAGCAGTACTCC.

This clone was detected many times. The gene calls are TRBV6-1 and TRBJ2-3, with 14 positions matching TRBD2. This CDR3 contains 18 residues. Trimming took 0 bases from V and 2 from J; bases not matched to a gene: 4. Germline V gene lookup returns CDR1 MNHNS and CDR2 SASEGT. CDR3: CASSEAGTSGGNTDTQYF. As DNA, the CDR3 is TGTGCCAGCAGTGAAGCAGGGACTAGCGGGGGAAACACAGATACGCAGTATTTT.

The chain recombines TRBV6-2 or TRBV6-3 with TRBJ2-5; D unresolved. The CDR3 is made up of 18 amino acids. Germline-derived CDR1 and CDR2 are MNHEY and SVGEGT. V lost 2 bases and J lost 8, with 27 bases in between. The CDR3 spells CASSYGFRSSGAVDTQYF. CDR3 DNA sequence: TGTGCCAGCAGTTACGGTTTTCGGTCCAGTGGAGCCGTCGATACCCAGTACTTC.

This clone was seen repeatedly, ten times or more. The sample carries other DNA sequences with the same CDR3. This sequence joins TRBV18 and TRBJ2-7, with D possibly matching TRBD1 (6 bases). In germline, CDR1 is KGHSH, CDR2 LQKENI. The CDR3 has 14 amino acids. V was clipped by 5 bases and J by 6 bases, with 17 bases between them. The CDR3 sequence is CASSLRQAQGEQYF. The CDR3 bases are TGTGCCAGCTCATTGAGACAGGCGCAGGGCGAGCAGTACTTC.

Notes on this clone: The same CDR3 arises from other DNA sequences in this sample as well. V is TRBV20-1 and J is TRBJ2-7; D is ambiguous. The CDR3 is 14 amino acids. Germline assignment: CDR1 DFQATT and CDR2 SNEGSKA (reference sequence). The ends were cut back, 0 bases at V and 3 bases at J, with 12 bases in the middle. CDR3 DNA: TGCAGTGCTAGAGATGGTGAAGGGATCTACGAGCAGTACTTC. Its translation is CSARDGEGIYEQYF.

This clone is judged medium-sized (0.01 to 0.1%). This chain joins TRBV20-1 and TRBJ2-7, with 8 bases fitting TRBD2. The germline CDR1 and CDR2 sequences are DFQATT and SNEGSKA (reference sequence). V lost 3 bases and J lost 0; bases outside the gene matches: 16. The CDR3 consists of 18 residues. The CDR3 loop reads CSARGREESSGSSYEQYF. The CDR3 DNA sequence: TGCAGTGCTAGGGGTCGGGAGGAAAGCAGCGGGAGCTCCTACGAGCAGTACTTC.

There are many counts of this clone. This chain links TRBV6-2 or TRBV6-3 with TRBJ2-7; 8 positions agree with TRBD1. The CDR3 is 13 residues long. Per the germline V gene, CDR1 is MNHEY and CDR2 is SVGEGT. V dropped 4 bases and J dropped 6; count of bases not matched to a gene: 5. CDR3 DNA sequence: TGTGCCAGCAGTTCCCCAGGGGGCTCCGAGCAGTACTTC. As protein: CASSSPGGSEQYF.

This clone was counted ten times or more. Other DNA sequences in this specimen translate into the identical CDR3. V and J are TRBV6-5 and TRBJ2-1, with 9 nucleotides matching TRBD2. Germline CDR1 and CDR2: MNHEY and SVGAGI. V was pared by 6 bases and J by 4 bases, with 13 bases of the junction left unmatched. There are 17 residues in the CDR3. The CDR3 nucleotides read TGTGCCAGCAGAAGAGTCGCTAGCGGGATCGGTTACAATGAGCAGTTCTTC. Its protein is CASRRVASGIGYNEQFF.

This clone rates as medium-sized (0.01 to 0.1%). CDR3 residues: CASSLGGAPLHF. CDR3 coding DNA: TGTGCCAGCAGTTTGGGGGGAGCACCCCTCCACTTT. The chain joins TRBV27 to TRBJ1-6; D is possibly TRBD1 (5 bases). This CDR3 has 12 residues. Germline-derived CDR1 and CDR2 are MNHEY and SMNVEV (reference sequence). Deletions cut 3 bases from V and 11 bases from J, with 8 bases between.

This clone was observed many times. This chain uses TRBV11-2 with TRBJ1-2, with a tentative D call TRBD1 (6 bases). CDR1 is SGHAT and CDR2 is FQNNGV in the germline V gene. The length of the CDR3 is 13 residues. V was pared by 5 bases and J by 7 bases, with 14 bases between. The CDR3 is CASSLGGASGYTF. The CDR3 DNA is TGTGCCAGCAGCCTTGGGGGGGCGTCTGGCTACACCTTC.

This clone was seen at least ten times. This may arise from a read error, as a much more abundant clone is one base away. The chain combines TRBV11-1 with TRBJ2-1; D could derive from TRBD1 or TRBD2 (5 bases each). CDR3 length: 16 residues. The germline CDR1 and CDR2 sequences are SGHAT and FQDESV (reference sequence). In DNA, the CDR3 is TGTGCCAGCAGCTTAATTGGGGGAACGAGTTACAATGAGCAGCTCTTC. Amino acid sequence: CASSLIGGTSYNEQLF.

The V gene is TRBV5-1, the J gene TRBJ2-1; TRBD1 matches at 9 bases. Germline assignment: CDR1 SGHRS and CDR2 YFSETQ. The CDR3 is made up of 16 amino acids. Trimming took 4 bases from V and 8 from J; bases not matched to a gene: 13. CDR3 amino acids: CASSPEQGARSDEQFF. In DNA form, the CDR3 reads TGCGCCAGCAGCCCCGAACAGGGGGCAAGATCCGATGAGCAGTTCTTC. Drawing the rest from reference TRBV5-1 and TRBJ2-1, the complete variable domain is KAGVTQTPRYLIKTRGQQVTLSCSPISGHRSVSWYQQTPGQGLQFLFEYFSETQRNKGNFPGRFSGRQFSNSRSEMNVSTLELGDSALYLCASSPEQGARSDEQFFGPGTRLTVL.

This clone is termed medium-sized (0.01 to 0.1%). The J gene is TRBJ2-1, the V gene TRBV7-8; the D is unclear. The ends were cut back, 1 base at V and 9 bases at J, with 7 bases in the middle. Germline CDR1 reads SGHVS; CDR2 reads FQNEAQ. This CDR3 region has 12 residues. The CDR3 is CASSLVASEQFF. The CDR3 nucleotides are TGTGCCAGCAGCTTAGTAGCTTCTGAGCAGTTCTTC. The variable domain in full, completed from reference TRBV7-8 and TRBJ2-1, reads GAGVSQSPRYKVAKRGQDVALRCDPISGHVSLFWYQQALGQGPEFLTYFQNEAQLDKSGLPSDRFFAERPEGSVSTLKIQRTQQEDSAVYLCASSLVASEQFFGPGTRLTVL.

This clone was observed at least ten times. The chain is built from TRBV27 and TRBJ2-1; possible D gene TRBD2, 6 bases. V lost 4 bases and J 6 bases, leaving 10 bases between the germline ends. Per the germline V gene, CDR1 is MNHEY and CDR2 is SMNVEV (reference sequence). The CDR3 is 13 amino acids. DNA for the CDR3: TGTGCCAGCAGTTCCTCGACTAGCAATGAGCAGTTCTTC. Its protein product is CASSSSTSNEQFF.

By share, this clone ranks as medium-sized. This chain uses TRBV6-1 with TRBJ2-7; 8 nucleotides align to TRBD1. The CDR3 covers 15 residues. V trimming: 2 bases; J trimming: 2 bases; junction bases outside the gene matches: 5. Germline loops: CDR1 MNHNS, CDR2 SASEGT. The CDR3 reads CASSELLDRAYEQYF. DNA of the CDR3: TGTGCCAGCAGTGAACTCTTGGACAGGGCCTACGAGCAGTACTTC.

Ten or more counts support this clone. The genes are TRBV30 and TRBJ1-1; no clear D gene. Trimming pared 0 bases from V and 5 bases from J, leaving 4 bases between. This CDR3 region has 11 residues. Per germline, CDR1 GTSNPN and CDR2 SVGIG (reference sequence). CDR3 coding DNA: TGTGCCTGGAGTGTGGGAACTGAAGCTTTCTTT. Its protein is CAWSVGTEAFF. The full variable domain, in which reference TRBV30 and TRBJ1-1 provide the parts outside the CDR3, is SQTIHQWPATLVQPVGSPLSLECTVEGTSNPNLYWYRQAAGRGLQLLFYSVGIGQISSEVPQNLSASRPQDRQFILSSKKLLLSDSGFYLCAWSVGTEAFFGQGTRLTVV.

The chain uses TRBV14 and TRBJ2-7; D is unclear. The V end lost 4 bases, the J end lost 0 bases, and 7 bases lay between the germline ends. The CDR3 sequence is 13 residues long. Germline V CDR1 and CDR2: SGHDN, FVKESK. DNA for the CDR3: TGTGCCAGCAGCCGGTTGGTCTCCTACGAGCAGTACTTC. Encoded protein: CASSRLVSYEQYF.

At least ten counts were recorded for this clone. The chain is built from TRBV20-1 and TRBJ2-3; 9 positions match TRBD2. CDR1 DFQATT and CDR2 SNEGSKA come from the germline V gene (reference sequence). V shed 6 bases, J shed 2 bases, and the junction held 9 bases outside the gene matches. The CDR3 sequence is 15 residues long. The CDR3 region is CSAPLAGEATDTQYF. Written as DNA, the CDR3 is TGCAGTGCACCCTTAGCGGGAGAGGCCACAGATACGCAGTATTTT.

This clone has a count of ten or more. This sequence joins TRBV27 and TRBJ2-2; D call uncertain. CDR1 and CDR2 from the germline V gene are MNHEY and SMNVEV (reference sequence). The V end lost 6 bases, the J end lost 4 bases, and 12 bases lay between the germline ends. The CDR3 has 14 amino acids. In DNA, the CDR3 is TGTGCCAGCAGACGCCCCGGTTTCACCGGGGAGCTGTTTTTT. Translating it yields CASRRPGFTGELFF.

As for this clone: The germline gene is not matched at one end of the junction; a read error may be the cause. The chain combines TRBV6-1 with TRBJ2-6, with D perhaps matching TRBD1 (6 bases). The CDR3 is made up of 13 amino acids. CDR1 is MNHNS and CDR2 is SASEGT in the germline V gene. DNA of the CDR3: TGTGCCAGTAGGCGGCTGGGGGCCAACTTCCTGACTTTC. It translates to CASRRLGANFLTF.

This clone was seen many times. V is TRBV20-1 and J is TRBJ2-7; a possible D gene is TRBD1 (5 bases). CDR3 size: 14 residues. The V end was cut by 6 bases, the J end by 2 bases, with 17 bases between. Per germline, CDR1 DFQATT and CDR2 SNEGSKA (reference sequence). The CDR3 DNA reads TGCAGTGCGCACGATAGGGGATGGACCTACGAGCAGTACTTC. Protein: CSAHDRGWTYEQYF.

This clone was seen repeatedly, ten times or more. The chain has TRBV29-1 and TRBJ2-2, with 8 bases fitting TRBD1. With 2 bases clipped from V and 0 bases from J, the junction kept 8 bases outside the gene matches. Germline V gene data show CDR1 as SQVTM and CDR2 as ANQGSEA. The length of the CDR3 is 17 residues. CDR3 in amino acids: CSVEMDREFANTGELFF. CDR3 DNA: TGCAGCGTTGAAATGGACAGGGAGTTCGCGAACACCGGGGAGCTGTTTTTT.

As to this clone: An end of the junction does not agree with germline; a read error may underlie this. CDR3 DNA: TGTGCCAGCAGTTTATGTCCGAACACCGGGGATCTGTTTTTT. It codes for CASSLCPNTGDLFF. The V call is TRBV28, the J call TRBJ2-2; TRBD2 is a possible D gene (5 bases). This CDR3 has 14 amino acids. Germline V gene lookup returns CDR1 MDHEN and CDR2 SYDVKM.